A single sample is the source of the 20 T cell receptor beta chains below, sequenced in a study of cytomegalovirus exposure and HLA in healthy donors. Researchers ran the PCR with 60 Vbeta and 13 Jbeta primers. Data came from immunoSEQ multiplex PCR; TCRdb stores just in-frame clones and leaves some out. This table holds about 170,000 clones, roughly 80% found once. The sequencing sample was made of PBMCs. The receptors were sampled from a female donor in good health and CMV-seronegative.

This clone was picked up one time. The gene calls are TRBV27 and TRBJ2-7; 10 bases are shared with TRBD1. CDR3 length equals 13 residues. Germline V lookup: CDR1 MNHEY, CDR2 SMNVEV (reference sequence). The junction had 6 bases not matched to a gene; V was cut back by 6 bases and J by 7 bases. The CDR3 nucleotides read TGTGCCAGCAGACGACAGGGGGCACGAGAGCAGTACTTC. Encoded protein: CASRRQGAREQYF.

This rearrangement joins TRBV5-1 to TRBJ2-7; 7 bases match TRBD2. This CDR3 is built from 19 residues. V shed 0 bases and J 6 bases; nucleotides not matched to a gene: 21. Germline assignment: CDR1 SGHRS and CDR2 YFSETQ. CDR3 loop: CASSLGLKYGASRGSEQYF. The CDR3 region has the DNA TGCGCCAGCAGCTTGGGGCTTAAGTATGGGGCATCCCGCGGGAGCGAGCAGTACTTC.

The chain links TRBV14 to TRBJ1-2; weak D call: TRBD1 (5 bases). The CDR3 has 14 amino acids. The ends were cut back, 0 bases at V and 5 bases at J, with 10 bases in the middle. CDR1 is SGHDN, CDR2 FVKESK, per germline. CDR3 sequence: CASSQDPRDYGYTF. The CDR3 DNA follows: TGTGCCAGCAGCCAAGACCCCAGGGATTATGGCTACACCTTC.

This chain uses TRBV27 with TRBJ1-2; D unclear. The V end was cut by 6 bases, the J end by 7 bases, with 18 bases between. The CDR3 runs to 14 residues. Germline-derived CDR1 and CDR2 are MNHEY and SMNVEV (reference sequence). The CDR3 spells CASRPPGIRSGYTF. The CDR3 DNA follows: TGTGCCAGCAGACCCCCAGGCATCCGCTCTGGCTACACCTTC.

The chain carries TRBV15 and TRBJ2-7; 7 positions agree with TRBD1. The CDR3 is 14 amino acids. Germline-derived CDR1 and CDR2 are LNHNV and YYDKDF (reference sequence). V shed 1 base and J 3 bases; nucleotides not matched to a gene: 3. The CDR3 bases are TGTGCCACCAGCAGAGGTGGGACAGTCTACGAGCAGTACTTC. As protein: CATSRGGTVYEQYF.

The chain recombines TRBV7-2 with TRBJ1-2; D unclear. The CDR3 is 15 residues long. Germline assignment: CDR1 SGHTA and CDR2 FQGNSA. Deletions cut 4 bases from V and 0 bases from J, with 12 bases between. CDR3 amino acids: CASSSTVLANYGYTF. CDR3 coding DNA: TGTGCCAGCAGCTCCACTGTGCTTGCTAACTATGGCTACACCTTC.

A remark on this clone: This specimen includes other DNA sequences encoding the same CDR3. The rearrangement joins TRBV9 to TRBJ2-5, with D perhaps matching TRBD1 (6 bases). This CDR3 has 13 amino acids. V lost 0 bases, J lost 4 bases, and 7 bases lay in between. Germline V gene data show CDR1 as SGDLS and CDR2 as YYNGEE. The CDR3 sequence: CASSVGGGETQYF. In DNA, the CDR3 is TGTGCCAGCAGCGTAGGAGGGGGAGAGACCCAGTACTTC.

The chain recombines TRBV5-1 with TRBJ1-2; D is possibly TRBD1 (5 bases). Looked up from germline, CDR1 is SGHRS and CDR2 is YFSETQ. With 4 bases removed from V and 0 bases from J, the gap between germline ends came to 16 bases. This CDR3 contains 16 residues. The CDR3 loop is CASSGGVQGTNYGYTF. The CDR3 DNA is TGCGCCAGCAGCGGAGGGGTGCAGGGAACTAACTATGGCTACACCTTC.

The chain combines TRBV6-1 with TRBJ2-7; 8 bases align to TRBD1. CDR1 and CDR2 (germline): MNHNS, SASEGT. The CDR3 spans 14 residues. Trimming cost V 5 bases and J 2 bases; bases outside gene matches: 5. CDR3 loop: CASSPGQDTYEQYF. The DNA of the CDR3 is TGTGCCAGCAGTCCGGGACAGGACACCTACGAGCAGTACTTC.

The chain recombines TRBV6-6 with TRBJ1-6; 8 positions agree with TRBD1. CDR3 length: 15 residues. V lost 3 bases to trimming and J lost 6 bases; unmatched junction nucleotides: 4. Germline CDR1 reads MNHNY; CDR2 reads SVGAGI (reference sequence). This CDR3 is CASSYSTGANSPLHF. The CDR3 region has the DNA TGTGCCAGCAGTTATTCGACAGGGGCTAATTCACCCCTCCACTTT.

The chain is built from TRBV30 and TRBJ1-2; 9 bases are shared with TRBD1. V lost 2 bases to trimming and J lost 13 bases; unmatched junction nucleotides: 11. In germline, CDR1 is GTSNPN, CDR2 SVGIG (reference sequence). The CDR3 is 13 amino acids. The CDR3 nucleotides are TGTGCCTGGAGTTCCTCGTACAGGGGGCAAGGCACCTTC. Protein product: CAWSSSYRGQGTF.

The chain recombines TRBV5-1 with TRBJ1-1, with TRBD1 identical over 7 bases. This CDR3 spans 13 amino acids. Per the germline V gene, CDR1 is SGHRS and CDR2 is YFSETQ. Trimming took 3 bases from V and 4 from J; bases not matched to a gene: 3. The CDR3 DNA reads TGCGCCAGCAGCTCAGGGGGTGGCACTGAAGCTTTCTTT. Translated, it gives CASSSGGGTEAFF. Using reference TRBV5-1 and TRBJ1-1 for the parts outside the CDR3, the full variable domain is KAGVTQTPRYLIKTRGQQVTLSCSPISGHRSVSWYQQTPGQGLQFLFEYFSETQRNKGNFPGRFSGRQFSNSRSEMNVSTLELGDSALYLCASSSGGGTEAFFGQGTRLTVV.

This clone was detected a few times. V gene TRBV5-1 combines with J gene TRBJ1-2; 9 nucleotides align to TRBD1. This CDR3 has 17 amino acids. The V and J ends lost 4 bases and 4 bases, in that order; junction bases with no gene match: 14. CDR1 is SGHRS and CDR2 is YFSETQ in the germline V gene. The DNA for the CDR3 is TGCGCCAGCAGCCGGGGACCCGGACAGGGGAAAGGCTATGGCTACACCTTC. Protein sequence: CASSRGPGQGKGYGYTF.

The chain has TRBV2 and TRBJ2-5; 7 positions agree with TRBD1. This CDR3 region has 13 residues. Germline V gives CDR1 SNHLY, CDR2 FYNNEI. J gave up 5 bases and V 10 bases, and 10 bases lay outside the gene matches. In DNA, the CDR3 is TGTGCCACGGCCCCGACAGGGCGGGAGACCCAGTACTTC. Encoded protein: CATAPTGRETQYF.

The chain combines TRBV25-1 with TRBJ2-1; 7 positions agree with TRBD2. The V gene end was trimmed by 2 bases and the J gene end by 5 bases; junction bases not matched to a gene: 9. The germline V gene has CDR1 MGHDK and CDR2 SYGVNS. This CDR3 is built from 16 residues. The CDR3 coding sequence is TGTGCCAGCAGTGAAATGGGAGGCGGGGGACACAATGAGCAGTTCTTC. Its translation is CASSEMGGGGHNEQFF. The complete variable domain, with remaining parts taken from reference TRBV25-1 and TRBJ2-1, reads EADIYQTPRYLVIGTGKKITLECSQTMGHDKMYWYQQDPGMELHLIHYSYGVNSTEKGDLSSESTVSRIRTEHFPLTLESARPSHTSQYLCASSEMGGGGHNEQFFGPGTRLTVL.

The chain combines TRBV27 with TRBJ1-6; TRBD1 matches at 10 bases. J lost 6 bases, V lost 4 bases, and 3 bases had no gene match. Germline CDR1 is MNHEY and CDR2 is SMNVEV (reference sequence). The CDR3 is 15 amino acids. CDR3 residues: CASSSDRGRNSPLHF. Written as DNA, the CDR3 is TGTGCCAGCAGTTCTGACAGGGGGCGTAATTCACCCCTCCACTTT.

This chain uses TRBV19 with TRBJ1-1; D remains ambiguous. CDR3 size: 12 residues. CDR1 is LNHDA and CDR2 is SQIVND in the germline V gene (reference sequence). V lost 10 bases to trimming and J lost 4 bases, with 13 bases between them. The DNA for the CDR3 is TGTGCCACCCCCCCGCGGGGCACTGAAGCTTTCTTT. This translates into CATPPRGTEAFF.

This chain joins TRBV18 and TRBJ2-7, with TRBD1 identical over 7 bases. J lost 0 bases, V lost 2 bases, and 1 base had no gene match. The CDR3 extends over 14 amino acids. The germline V gene encodes CDR1 KGHSH and CDR2 LQKENI. The CDR3 spells CASSPGTDSYEQYF. CDR3 nucleotide sequence: TGTGCCAGCTCACCAGGGACAGACTCCTACGAGCAGTACTTC.

J is TRBJ2-1 and V is TRBV7-6, with 11 nucleotides matching TRBD2. This CDR3 contains 15 residues. Germline lookup yields CDR1 SGHVS and CDR2 FNYEAQ. The junction had 1 base not matched to a gene; V was cut back by 1 base and J by 5 bases. The CDR3 DNA follows: TGTGCCAGCAGCTTAGGACTAGCGGGGAACAATGAGCAGTTCTTC. Translation: CASSLGLAGNNEQFF. The variable domain in full, completed from reference TRBV7-6 and TRBJ2-1, reads GAGVSQSPRYKVTKRGQDVALRCDPISGHVSLYWYRQALGQGPEFLTYFNYEAQQDKSGLPNDRFSAERPEGSISTLTIQRTEQRDSAMYRCASSLGLAGNNEQFFGPGTRLTVL.

CDR3 sequence reads: CASRSATGGGYEQYF. The DNA for the CDR3 is TGCGCCAGCAGAAGTGCAACAGGGGGCGGCTACGAGCAGTACTTC. This rearrangement joins TRBV4-1 to TRBJ2-7; TRBD1 agrees at 9 bases. The CDR3 covers 15 residues. Germline lookup yields CDR1 MGHRA and CDR2 YSYEKL. The trim removed 6 bases at V and 3 bases at J, leaving 9 bases unmatched.